This T cell receptor (beta chain) emerged from a study of T cell repertoires in cytomegalovirus infection. TCRdb called the reads again in MiXCR, with one record for every CDR3 protein. The sample contains around 360,000 distinct CDR3 sequences, approximately 35% of which appear only once. This clonotype was detected a few times. Antigen unknown. V dropped 1 base and J dropped 8 bases, with 17 bases sitting between them. Germline V gene sequence: CDR1 LGHNA, CDR2 YSLEER. CDR3 size: 15 residues. This TCR was sampled from a human donor in good health (CMV status not recorded). Some clones in this sample may be carry-over from other donors' samples. The chain carries TRBV4-3 and TRBJ1-2; D gene uncertain. Material: cultured PBMCs, obtained from culture after CMV antigen stimulation. CDR3 sequence reads: CASSQVPPQVGGYTF. The CDR3, as DNA: TGCGCCAGCAGCCAAGTACCCCCCCAGGTTGGAGGCTACACCTTC.